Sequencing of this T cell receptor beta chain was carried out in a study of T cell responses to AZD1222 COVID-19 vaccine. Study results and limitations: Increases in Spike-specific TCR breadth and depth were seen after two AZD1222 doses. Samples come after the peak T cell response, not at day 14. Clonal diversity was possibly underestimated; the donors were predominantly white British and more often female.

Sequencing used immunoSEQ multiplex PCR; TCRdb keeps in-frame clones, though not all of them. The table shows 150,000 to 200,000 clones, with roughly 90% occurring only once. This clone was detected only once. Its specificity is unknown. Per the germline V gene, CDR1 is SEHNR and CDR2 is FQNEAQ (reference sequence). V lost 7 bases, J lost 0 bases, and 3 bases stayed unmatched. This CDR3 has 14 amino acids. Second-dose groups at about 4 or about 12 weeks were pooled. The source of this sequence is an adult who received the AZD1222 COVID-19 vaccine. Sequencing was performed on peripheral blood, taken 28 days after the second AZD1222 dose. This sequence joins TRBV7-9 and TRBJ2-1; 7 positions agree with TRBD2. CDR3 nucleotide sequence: TGTGCCAGCAAGGGAGGGAGCTCCTACAATGAGCAGTTCTTC. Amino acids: CASKGGSSYNEQFF.